A selection of T cell receptor beta chains follows, all from one sample in a study of blood T cell repertoires in COVID-19. The protocol was immunoSEQ multiplex PCR, while the TCRdb copy is restricted to in-frame clones and leaves out a portion. The data show approximately 230,000 clones, about 90% seen once. Sequenced input: peripheral blood. These receptors all come from a man in his late teens or twenties with active or convalescent COVID-19. Each CDR3 is given with its conserved first and last residue. Fields, in order: D gene, J gene, clone size, V gene, CDR3 DNA, CDR3 protein. The D gene is left open where the match is weak. Size values are once, few and many counts, or a class for expanded clones, and some rows have none.

d_gene: TRBD1
j_gene: TRBJ2-1
abundance: NA
v_gene: TRBV9
CDR3nt: TGTGCCAGCAGCGTAGCGGCAGGGGGATACAATGAGCAGTTCTTC
CDR3aa: CASSVAAGGYNEQFF

d_gene: NA
j_gene: TRBJ2-7
abundance: NA
v_gene: TRBV27
CDR3nt: TGTGCCAGCAGTTTGAGAGCGACAGCACCAACCTACGAGCAGTACTTC
CDR3aa: CASSLRATAPTYEQYF

d_gene: NA
j_gene: TRBJ2-5
abundance: NA
v_gene: TRBV4-1
CDR3nt: TGCGCCAGCAGCCAAGATTGGCCAAAGGGGGTCGAGACCCAGTACTTC
CDR3aa: CASSQDWPKGVETQYF

d_gene: NA
j_gene: TRBJ1-5
abundance: NA
v_gene: TRBV25-1
CDR3nt: TGTGCCAGCAGTGGGGGAGGTGCCGGGCAGCCCCAGCATTTT
CDR3aa: CASSGGGAGQPQHF

d_gene: TRBD2
j_gene: TRBJ2-1
abundance: few
v_gene: TRBV6-5
CDR3nt: TGTGCCAGCAGGGCTTCGGGGGGTACCTACAATGAGCAGTTCTTC
CDR3aa: CASRASGGTYNEQFF

d_gene: TRBD1
j_gene: TRBJ1-2
abundance: NA
v_gene: TRBV2
CDR3nt: TGTGCCACCAGGACAGGCTATGGCTACACCTTC
CDR3aa: CATRTGYGYTF

d_gene: NA
j_gene: TRBJ2-7
abundance: NA
v_gene: TRBV28
CDR3nt: TGTGCCAGCAGTTTATCCCTGTCTAGCGACTACGAGCAGTACTTC
CDR3aa: CASSLSLSSDYEQYF

d_gene: TRBD1
j_gene: TRBJ1-3
abundance: NA
v_gene: TRBV10-3
CDR3nt: TGTGCCATTCACGACAGGGAGGACACCATATATTTT
CDR3aa: CAIHDREDTIYF

d_gene: NA
j_gene: TRBJ1-4
abundance: NA
v_gene: TRBV27
CDR3nt: TGTGCCAGCAGTCCCTTAGAGCGGCCCTGGGAAAAACTGTTTTTT
CDR3aa: CASSPLERPWEKLFF

d_gene: NA
j_gene: TRBJ1-2
abundance: NA
v_gene: TRBV4-1
CDR3nt: TGCGCCAGCAGCCAGATCCCAGGCATGAAAGTTGGTAGCGATGGCTACACCTTC
CDR3aa: CASSQIPGMKVGSDGYTF

d_gene: NA
j_gene: TRBJ1-1
abundance: NA
v_gene: TRBV5-1
CDR3nt: TGCGCCAGCAGCTTCACTAATCGGCCCTTGAACACTGAAGCTTTCTTT
CDR3aa: CASSFTNRPLNTEAFF

d_gene: NA
j_gene: TRBJ1-4
abundance: NA
v_gene: TRBV15
CDR3nt: TGTGCCACCAGCAGAGGTTCCGGGGGTAATGAAAAACTGTTTTTT
CDR3aa: CATSRGSGGNEKLFF

d_gene: NA
j_gene: TRBJ1-1
abundance: NA
v_gene: TRBV5-1
CDR3nt: TGCGCCAGCAGCCGGGGGATTAACACTGAAGCTTTCTTT
CDR3aa: CASSRGINTEAFF

d_gene: NA
j_gene: TRBJ1-4
abundance: NA
v_gene: TRBV5-1
CDR3nt: TGCGCCAGCAGCCCCGGGTTAAATGAAAAACTGTTTTTT
CDR3aa: CASSPGLNEKLFF

d_gene: NA
j_gene: TRBJ2-5
abundance: NA
v_gene: TRBV5-6
CDR3nt: TGTGCCAGCAGCCCCCGCCCAGGGACCCAGTACTTC
CDR3aa: CASSPRPGTQYF

d_gene: NA
j_gene: TRBJ2-1
abundance: NA
v_gene: TRBV7-7
CDR3nt: TGTGCTAGCAGCTTATCAGGGGATGTTAATGAGCAGTTCTTC
CDR3aa: CASSLSGDVNEQFF

d_gene: NA
j_gene: TRBJ1-2
abundance: NA
v_gene: TRBV4-3
CDR3nt: TGCGCCAGCAGCCAATCAAACTATGGCTACACCTTC
CDR3aa: CASSQSNYGYTF

d_gene: NA
j_gene: TRBJ2-7
abundance: NA
v_gene: TRBV11-2
CDR3nt: TGTGCCAGCAGCTTAGCGGGTAGGGAGCAGTACTTC
CDR3aa: CASSLAGREQYF

d_gene: TRBD2
j_gene: TRBJ2-1
abundance: once
v_gene: TRBV27
CDR3nt: TGTGCCAGCAGCTTTCTAACTAGCGGGAGTGGCGATGAGCAGTTCTTC
CDR3aa: CASSFLTSGSGDEQFF

d_gene: TRBD1
j_gene: TRBJ1-2
abundance: NA
v_gene: TRBV3-1/TRBV3-2
CDR3nt: TGTGCCAGCAGCCAGACAGGGACCGCGGGATTGTCTGGCTACACCTTC
CDR3aa: CASSQTGTAGLSGYTF

d_gene: TRBD1
j_gene: TRBJ1-1
abundance: NA
v_gene: TRBV5-1
CDR3nt: TGCGCCAGCCGTACTGGGGGGACAGGTTCCACTGAAGCTTTCTTT
CDR3aa: CASRTGGTGSTEAFF

d_gene: TRBD2
j_gene: TRBJ2-3
abundance: NA
v_gene: TRBV7-2
CDR3nt: TGTGCCAGCAGCTTAGGCCCAGCGGGGGTTTCAGATACGCAGTATTTT
CDR3aa: CASSLGPAGVSDTQYF

d_gene: NA
j_gene: TRBJ1-1
abundance: NA
v_gene: TRBV29-1
CDR3nt: TGCAGCGTTGAGGGAGGGGGGGGTGAAGCTTTCTTT
CDR3aa: CSVEGGGGEAFF

d_gene: TRBD1
j_gene: TRBJ2-5
abundance: NA
v_gene: TRBV4-3
CDR3nt: TGCGCCAGCAGCCAAACAGGGGGGCGAGTGACCCAGTACTTC
CDR3aa: CASSQTGGRVTQYF

d_gene: NA
j_gene: TRBJ2-2
abundance: NA
v_gene: TRBV11-3
CDR3nt: TGTGCCAGCAGCTTAGGGCCAACCGGGGAGCTGTTTTTT
CDR3aa: CASSLGPTGELFF

d_gene: NA
j_gene: TRBJ1-2
abundance: NA
v_gene: TRBV5-4
CDR3nt: TGTGCCAGCAGCTTGATACCAGGCTATGGCTACACCTTC
CDR3aa: CASSLIPGYGYTF

d_gene: NA
j_gene: TRBJ1-1
abundance: NA
v_gene: TRBV28
CDR3nt: TGTGCCAGCAGTTTTAGTGGGGGGGGAACTGAAGCTTTCTTT
CDR3aa: CASSFSGGGTEAFF

d_gene: NA
j_gene: TRBJ2-5
abundance: once
v_gene: TRBV7-6
CDR3nt: TGTGCCAGCAGCCCTCCGGGGCGGGGGCCGTACCAAGAGACCCAGTACTTC
CDR3aa: CASSPPGRGPYQETQYF

d_gene: TRBD1
j_gene: TRBJ2-5
abundance: NA
v_gene: TRBV13
CDR3nt: TGTGCCAGCACCCTCAAGGACAGGAAAGAGACCCAGTACTTC
CDR3aa: CASTLKDRKETQYF

d_gene: NA
j_gene: TRBJ1-4
abundance: NA
v_gene: TRBV27
CDR3nt: TGTGCCAGCAGCAATGCAGGGGCCGAAAAACTGTTTTTT
CDR3aa: CASSNAGAEKLFF

d_gene: TRBD2
j_gene: TRBJ2-7
abundance: NA
v_gene: TRBV5-1
CDR3nt: TGCGCCAGCAGCCTGACTAGCGGGGGGGCGTACGAGCAGTACTTC
CDR3aa: CASSLTSGGAYEQYF

d_gene: NA
j_gene: TRBJ1-2
abundance: NA
v_gene: TRBV5-4
CDR3nt: TGTGCCAGCAGCGCGGACAGCTATGGCTACACCTTC
CDR3aa: CASSADSYGYTF

d_gene: TRBD1
j_gene: TRBJ2-7
abundance: NA
v_gene: TRBV29-1
CDR3nt: TGCAGCGTTGAAGGCGGGCAGGGGGCCAACGAGCAGTACTTC
CDR3aa: CSVEGGQGANEQYF

d_gene: TRBD1
j_gene: TRBJ1-1
abundance: few
v_gene: TRBV6-5
CDR3nt: TGTGCCAGCAGTTATGGACAGGGATCGCCTGAAGCTTTCTTT
CDR3aa: CASSYGQGSPEAFF

d_gene: NA
j_gene: TRBJ1-1
abundance: NA
v_gene: TRBV7-9
CDR3nt: TGTGCCAGCAGCTTAGGGGCCCCAACAGGGAGTTCCGTGTGGGCTTTCTTT
CDR3aa: CASSLGAPTGSSVWAFF

d_gene: TRBD2
j_gene: TRBJ2-7
abundance: NA
v_gene: TRBV7-3
CDR3nt: TGTGCCAGCAGCCCCGGGGGGGGCTACGAGCAGTACTTC
CDR3aa: CASSPGGGYEQYF

d_gene: TRBD2
j_gene: TRBJ2-5
abundance: NA
v_gene: TRBV7-2
CDR3nt: TGTGCCAGCAGCTTTGCGGGGGGGCGCCTCCAAGAGACCCAGTACTTC
CDR3aa: CASSFAGGRLQETQYF